A selection of T cell receptor beta chains follows, all from one sample in a study of T-cell reconstitution after alpha-beta-depleted transplantation in children. Via MiXCR, TCRdb re-called the PCR reads, giving one row per CDR3 protein. This table holds about 440,000 distinct CDR3 sequences, about 45% found once. The material was PBMCs, obtained before TCRalphabeta/CD19-depleted stem cell transplant. The receptor source for this set is a girl aged 2 to 10 with aplastic anemia, due to receive a stem cell transplant. Both conserved end residues are part of each CDR3. Fields, in order: J gene, clone size, D gene, V gene, CDR3 DNA, CDR3 protein. A D gene is named only where the DNA matches it firmly. Only some rows state a clone size, as once, few, many or a class for expanded clones.

j_gene: TRBJ2-1; abundance: .; d_gene: TRBD2; v_gene: TRBV12-3/TRBV12-4; CDR3nt: TGTGCCAGCAGCCGACTAGCGGGCTACAATGAGCAGTTCTTC; CDR3aa: CASSRLAGYNEQFF
j_gene: TRBJ2-7; abundance: .; d_gene: TRBD2; v_gene: TRBV11-2; CDR3nt: TGTGCCAGCAGCCCGCTGGCTGGCGGGAGCAGAAACGAGCAGTACTTC; CDR3aa: CASSPLAGGSRNEQYF
j_gene: TRBJ1-5; abundance: many; d_gene: .; v_gene: TRBV29-1; CDR3nt: TGCAGCGTCGCTTGGGGGGCTGGACAGCCCCAGCATTTT; CDR3aa: CSVAWGAGQPQHF
j_gene: TRBJ2-1; abundance: .; d_gene: .; v_gene: TRBV4-1; CDR3nt: TGCGCCAGCAGCCAAGATGATACAGGGTACAATGAGCAGTTCTTC; CDR3aa: CASSQDDTGYNEQFF
j_gene: TRBJ2-1; abundance: .; d_gene: .; v_gene: TRBV20-1; CDR3nt: TGCAGTGCTAGGGCCCAGGGGTTTTATGAGCAGTTCTTC; CDR3aa: CSARAQGFYEQFF
j_gene: TRBJ1-1; abundance: many; d_gene: .; v_gene: TRBV27; CDR3nt: TGTGCCAGCAGTTTACAGTGGAACACTGAAGCTTTCTTT; CDR3aa: CASSLQWNTEAFF
j_gene: TRBJ2-1; abundance: once; d_gene: TRBD2; v_gene: TRBV28; CDR3nt: TGTGCCAGCAGTTTCAGAGCTAGCGGGGGGGCCGGTGAGCAGTTCTTC; CDR3aa: CASSFRASGGAGEQFF
j_gene: TRBJ2-2; abundance: .; d_gene: .; v_gene: TRBV7-3; CDR3nt: TGTGCCAGCAGCTTGGCTGCTTTTGGGGAGCTGTTTTTT; CDR3aa: CASSLAAFGELFF
j_gene: TRBJ2-7; abundance: .; d_gene: TRBD2; v_gene: TRBV27; CDR3nt: TGTGCCAGCAGTTTAACGGCTAGCGGGAGTTACGAGCAGTACTTC; CDR3aa: CASSLTASGSYEQYF
j_gene: TRBJ2-5; abundance: .; d_gene: .; v_gene: TRBV18; CDR3nt: TGTGCCAGCTCACTCGGGCTAAAGGAGACCCAGTACTTC; CDR3aa: CASSLGLKETQYF
j_gene: TRBJ2-7; abundance: .; d_gene: .; v_gene: TRBV20-1; CDR3nt: TGCAGTGCTAACAAATTCAGGGGTAGGGGGGAGCAGTACTTC; CDR3aa: CSANKFRGRGEQYF
j_gene: TRBJ1-2; abundance: .; d_gene: TRBD1; v_gene: TRBV24-1; CDR3nt: TGTGCCACCAGTGACCGGACAGGGGGGGATGGCTACACCTTC; CDR3aa: CATSDRTGGDGYTF
j_gene: TRBJ1-1; abundance: .; d_gene: .; v_gene: TRBV7-2; CDR3nt: TGTGCCAGCAGCTCCCACCAGGGAAGTAACACTGAAGCTTTCTTT; CDR3aa: CASSSHQGSNTEAFF
j_gene: TRBJ2-7; abundance: .; d_gene: TRBD1; v_gene: TRBV20-1; CDR3nt: TGCAGTGCCCCCTGGGCAGGGGGCCCCGTCGAGCAGTACTTC; CDR3aa: CSAPWAGGPVEQYF
j_gene: TRBJ2-7; abundance: .; d_gene: TRBD1; v_gene: TRBV10-2; CDR3nt: TGCGCCAGCAGTGAGAGTTGGGACAGTCTCTACGAGCAGTACTTC; CDR3aa: CASSESWDSLYEQYF
j_gene: TRBJ2-5; abundance: .; d_gene: .; v_gene: TRBV20-1; CDR3nt: TGCAGTGCGTCCATACAAGAGACCCAGTACTTC; CDR3aa: CSASIQETQYF
j_gene: TRBJ2-7; abundance: few; d_gene: TRBD2; v_gene: TRBV9; CDR3nt: TGTGCCAGCAGCGAGGCCCCATTGGCGGGAGGGCCGGGCGAGCAGTACTTC; CDR3aa: CASSEAPLAGGPGEQYF
j_gene: TRBJ2-7; abundance: .; d_gene: .; v_gene: TRBV7-3; CDR3nt: TGTGCCAGCAGCTTAATGGGGGTATCGGCCTACGAGCAGTACTTC; CDR3aa: CASSLMGVSAYEQYF
j_gene: TRBJ2-2; abundance: many; d_gene: TRBD2; v_gene: TRBV5-6; CDR3nt: TGTGCCAGCAGCGCCGCGGGAGTGGGGAAGCCCGGGGAGCTGTTTTTT; CDR3aa: CASSAAGVGKPGELFF
j_gene: TRBJ2-1; abundance: many; d_gene: .; v_gene: TRBV27; CDR3nt: TGTGCCAGCAGTCCCGGGACTTTCTACAATGAGCAGTTCTTC; CDR3aa: CASSPGTFYNEQFF
j_gene: TRBJ2-7; abundance: many; d_gene: .; v_gene: TRBV5-6; CDR3nt: TGTGCCAGCAGCTTGGTAGGTCCCTACGAGCAGTACTTC; CDR3aa: CASSLVGPYEQYF
j_gene: TRBJ2-5; abundance: many; d_gene: .; v_gene: TRBV5-6; CDR3nt: TGTGCCAGCAGCTTGGCTCAGGGAGTGGGAGAGACCCAGTACTTC; CDR3aa: CASSLAQGVGETQYF
j_gene: TRBJ2-5; abundance: .; d_gene: .; v_gene: TRBV6-5; CDR3nt: TGTGCCAGCAGTTCCCCATTGGACAGTCAAGAGACCCAGTACTTC; CDR3aa: CASSSPLDSQETQYF
j_gene: TRBJ2-7; abundance: .; d_gene: TRBD1; v_gene: TRBV5-6; CDR3nt: TGTGCCAGCAGCTTTGGGACAGCCTTCTACGAGCAGTACTTC; CDR3aa: CASSFGTAFYEQYF
j_gene: TRBJ2-7; abundance: .; d_gene: TRBD1; v_gene: TRBV20-1; CDR3nt: TGCAGTGCTAGACGGACAGGTATCTCCTACGAGCAGTACTTC; CDR3aa: CSARRTGISYEQYF
j_gene: TRBJ2-3; abundance: once; d_gene: .; v_gene: TRBV5-1; CDR3nt: TGCGCCAGCAGCTTGTGGGTCTCCCGGGACACCTCAGATACGCAGTATTTT; CDR3aa: CASSLWVSRDTSDTQYF
j_gene: TRBJ2-7; abundance: .; d_gene: TRBD1; v_gene: TRBV5-1; CDR3nt: TGCGCCAGCAGCTTGGCCTTATCCGGGACAGGGGCCTACGAGCAGTACTTC; CDR3aa: CASSLALSGTGAYEQYF
j_gene: TRBJ2-7; abundance: many; d_gene: TRBD1; v_gene: TRBV4-1; CDR3nt: TGCGCCAGCAGCAATTTAGGGGGCCCCTACGAGCAGTACTTC; CDR3aa: CASSNLGGPYEQYF
j_gene: TRBJ2-1; abundance: .; d_gene: .; v_gene: TRBV5-6; CDR3nt: TGTGCCAGCAACCGGAGATACAATGAGCAGTTCTTC; CDR3aa: CASNRRYNEQFF
j_gene: TRBJ2-1; abundance: .; d_gene: .; v_gene: TRBV29-1; CDR3nt: TGCAGCGTTGATTCGGACAAGGAGTCAAGGGGCAATGAGCAGTTCTTC; CDR3aa: CSVDSDKESRGNEQFF
j_gene: TRBJ2-7; abundance: .; d_gene: TRBD2; v_gene: TRBV24-1; CDR3nt: TGTGCCACCAGTGATACAGCGGGAGGGGAAGAGCAGTACTTC; CDR3aa: CATSDTAGGEEQYF
j_gene: TRBJ1-4; abundance: few; d_gene: .; v_gene: TRBV6-1; CDR3nt: TGTGCCAGCAGTGAAGACACAGGGATTGAAAAACTGTTTTTT; CDR3aa: CASSEDTGIEKLFF
j_gene: TRBJ2-3; abundance: once; d_gene: TRBD1; v_gene: TRBV5-1; CDR3nt: TGCGCCAGCAGCGAGGGACAGGCGGGAGATACGCAGTATTTT; CDR3aa: CASSEGQAGDTQYF
j_gene: TRBJ2-1; abundance: .; d_gene: TRBD1; v_gene: TRBV5-1; CDR3nt: TGCGCCAGCAGCGGGACAGACAATGAGCAGTTCTTC; CDR3aa: CASSGTDNEQFF
j_gene: TRBJ2-2; abundance: few; d_gene: TRBD2; v_gene: TRBV5-5; CDR3nt: TGTGCCAGCAGTCCGGGACTAACAAACACCGGGGAGCTGTTTTTT; CDR3aa: CASSPGLTNTGELFF
j_gene: TRBJ2-3; abundance: .; d_gene: .; v_gene: TRBV5-1; CDR3nt: TGCGCCAGCAGCTTGGCTCAGGGCCCCACAGATACGCAGTATTTT; CDR3aa: CASSLAQGPTDTQYF
j_gene: TRBJ2-1; abundance: .; d_gene: .; v_gene: TRBV5-6; CDR3nt: TGTGCCAGCAGCTTGATACACGCCGGGTCCTACAATGAGCAGTTCTTC; CDR3aa: CASSLIHAGSYNEQFF
j_gene: TRBJ1-2; abundance: .; d_gene: .; v_gene: TRBV27; CDR3nt: TGTGCCAGCAGCCCGCTGCGGGGACCCGCCGGGGGTGGCTACACCTTC; CDR3aa: CASSPLRGPAGGGYTF
j_gene: TRBJ2-7; abundance: .; d_gene: TRBD2; v_gene: TRBV27; CDR3nt: TGTGCCAGCAGTTTCCCCGGAGCGAGCGGGAGCACTCCAACCATATACGAGCAGTACTTC; CDR3aa: CASSFPGASGSTPTIYEQYF
j_gene: TRBJ2-3; abundance: few; d_gene: .; v_gene: TRBV7-3; CDR3nt: TGTGCCAGCAGCTTAAACGCTGAAAGCACAGATACGCAGTATTTT; CDR3aa: CASSLNAESTDTQYF
j_gene: TRBJ2-2; abundance: many; d_gene: TRBD2; v_gene: TRBV25-1; CDR3nt: TGTGCCAGCAGTGGGACTAGCGGTGAGAACACCGGGGAGCTGTTTTTT; CDR3aa: CASSGTSGENTGELFF
j_gene: TRBJ2-3; abundance: .; d_gene: .; v_gene: TRBV2; CDR3nt: TGTGCCAGCTATGCCACAGATACGCAGTATTTT; CDR3aa: CASYATDTQYF
j_gene: TRBJ2-7; abundance: .; d_gene: TRBD2; v_gene: TRBV20-1; CDR3nt: TGCAGTGCTAGAGAGTCACTAGCGCGGTACGAGCAGTACTTC; CDR3aa: CSARESLARYEQYF
j_gene: TRBJ2-5; abundance: .; d_gene: .; v_gene: TRBV7-2; CDR3nt: TGTGCCAGCAGCGTGGGACAGCGGGGGAGAGAGACCCAGTACTTC; CDR3aa: CASSVGQRGRETQYF
j_gene: TRBJ2-2; abundance: many; d_gene: TRBD2; v_gene: TRBV3-1; CDR3nt: TGTGCCAGCAGCCAAGGGGGACTAGCGGGAGATCCCGGGGAGCTGTTTTTT; CDR3aa: CASSQGGLAGDPGELFF
j_gene: TRBJ2-2; abundance: .; d_gene: .; v_gene: TRBV18; CDR3nt: TGTGCCAGCTCACCTTTTGTGGGAGCGGATAACACCGGGGAGCTGTTTTTT; CDR3aa: CASSPFVGADNTGELFF
j_gene: TRBJ2-7; abundance: .; d_gene: TRBD2; v_gene: TRBV20-1; CDR3nt: TGCAGTGCTAGAGTCGGGGGGATCTACGAGCAGTACTTC; CDR3aa: CSARVGGIYEQYF
j_gene: TRBJ2-3; abundance: .; d_gene: .; v_gene: TRBV7-9; CDR3nt: TGTGCCAGCAGCATGGGCCCCGGGGATACGCAGTATTTT; CDR3aa: CASSMGPGDTQYF
j_gene: TRBJ2-1; abundance: .; d_gene: .; v_gene: TRBV5-1; CDR3nt: TGCGCCAGCAGCGTACCGACTAGTAGAAGGACCCAAACAATGAGTGAGCAGTTCTTC; CDR3aa: CASSVPTSRRTQTMSEQFF
j_gene: TRBJ1-2; abundance: .; d_gene: TRBD1; v_gene: TRBV7-2; CDR3nt: TGTGCCAGCGCACCCCCGGGACAGGGGGCTTATGGCTACACCTTC; CDR3aa: CASAPPGQGAYGYTF
j_gene: TRBJ1-2; abundance: .; d_gene: .; v_gene: TRBV4-1; CDR3nt: TGCGCCAGCAGCCAAGAGCTACGGTACGACTATGGCTACACCTTC; CDR3aa: CASSQELRYDYGYTF
j_gene: TRBJ2-7; abundance: many; d_gene: .; v_gene: TRBV4-1; CDR3nt: TGCGCCAGCAGCCATGGGAGCTCCTACGAGCAGTACTTC; CDR3aa: CASSHGSSYEQYF
j_gene: TRBJ2-7; abundance: .; d_gene: .; v_gene: TRBV7-2; CDR3nt: TGTGCCAGCAGCGCGGGTCCCTACGAGCAGTACTTC; CDR3aa: CASSAGPYEQYF
j_gene: TRBJ1-3; abundance: .; d_gene: .; v_gene: TRBV12-3/TRBV12-4; CDR3nt: TGTGCCAGCAGTTCACGGGAGAACTCTGGAAACACCATATATTTT; CDR3aa: CASSSRENSGNTIYF